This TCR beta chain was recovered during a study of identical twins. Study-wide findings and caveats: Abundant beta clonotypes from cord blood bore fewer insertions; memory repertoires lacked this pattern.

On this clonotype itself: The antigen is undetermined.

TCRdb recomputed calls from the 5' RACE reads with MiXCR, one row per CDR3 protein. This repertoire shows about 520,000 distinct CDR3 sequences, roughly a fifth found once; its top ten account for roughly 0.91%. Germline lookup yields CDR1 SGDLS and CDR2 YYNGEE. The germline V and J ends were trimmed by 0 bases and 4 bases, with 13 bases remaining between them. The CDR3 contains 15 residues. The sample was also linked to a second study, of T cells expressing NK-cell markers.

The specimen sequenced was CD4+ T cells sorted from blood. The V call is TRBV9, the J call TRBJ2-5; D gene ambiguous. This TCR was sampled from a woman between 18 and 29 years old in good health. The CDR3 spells CASSVDGIGPETQYF. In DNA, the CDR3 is TGTGCCAGCAGCGTAGACGGAATCGGGCCAGAGACCCAGTACTTC. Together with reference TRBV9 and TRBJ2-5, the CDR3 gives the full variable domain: DSGVTQTPKHLITATGQRVTLRCSPRSGDLSVYWYQQSLDQGLQFLIQYYNGEERAKGNILERFSAQQFPDLHSELNLSSLELGDSALYFCASSVDGIGPETQYFGPGTRLLVL.